The 24 T cell receptor beta chains listed next were all sequenced from one sample in a study of T cell clonality in common variable immunodeficiency. These TCRs are of unknown antigen specificity. The method was immunoSEQ multiplex PCR; TCRdb's version includes in-frame clones alone and lacks a portion of them. Recorded here are 25,000 to 30,000 clones, none singletons. Study-level results: Fewer deletions and N-nucleotide insertions were reportedly seen in common variable immunodeficiency TCR beta sequences.

Sequenced input: peripheral blood mononuclear cells. These receptors originate from a human donor with common variable immunodeficiency.

This clone turned up a few times. Read sequence stops 3 residues before the CDR3 end, and the germline J gene provides the missing end. This chain links TRBV10-3 with TRBJ2-7; 7 bases map to TRBD1. Germline lookup yields CDR1 ENHRY and CDR2 SYGVKD. Losses at the gene ends were 0 bases for V and 5 bases for J; bases not matched to a gene: 16. The length of the CDR3 is 18 residues. This chain's CDR3 is CAISESGDSSGRSHEQYF. The covered CDR3 bases are TGTGCCATCAGTGAGTCGGGGGACAGTTCCGGACGTTCCCACGAG.

This clone was picked up a small number of times. The CDR3 goes on 3 residues after the read ends, and that part is filled in from the germline J gene. The chain is built from TRBV7-3 and TRBJ2-7; 8 positions match TRBD1. V shed 5 bases, J shed 3 bases, and the junction held 6 bases outside the gene matches. Germline V gives CDR1 SGHTA, CDR2 FQGTGA. CDR3 length: 14 amino acids. CDR3: CASSQQGGLYEQYF. The covered CDR3 bases are TGTGCCAGCAGCCAACAGGGGGGCCTCTACGAG.

As for this clone: The sequenced fragment ends 3 residues before the CDR3 boundary, so the rest is inferred from the germline J gene. The genes are TRBV7-2 and TRBJ2-7, with a weak D call TRBD1 (6 bases). Germline V gene lookup returns CDR1 SGHTA and CDR2 FQGNSA. V lost 5 bases and J 6 bases, leaving 20 bases between the germline ends. The CDR3 contains 15 residues. CDR3 sequence reads: CASSPRGYGRPEQYF. The CDR3 bases that were read are TGTGCCAGCAGCCCCAGGGGATACGGCAGGCCCGAG.

This clone was observed a handful of times. Coverage ceases 3 residues before the CDR3 finishes, and the germline J gene fills in the end. The V call is TRBV6-1, the J call TRBJ2-7; 9 bases are a match to TRBD2. CDR3 length: 16 amino acids. Trimming at V came to 2 bases and at J to 5 bases, leaving 10 bases not matched to a gene. The germline gives CDR1 MNHNS, CDR2 SASEGT. Incomplete CDR3 DNA: TGTGCCAGCAGTGAAACGCTAGCGGGACCCGGCGACGAG. Amino acids: CASSETLAGPGDE. The complete CDR3 reads CASSETLAGPGDEQYF.

This clone turned up a few times. The read gets to within 3 residues of the CDR3 end, and the germline J gene fills in the rest. The genes are TRBV2 and TRBJ2-7, with TRBD1 matching over 8 bases. The CDR3 runs 14 residues. Germline V gene lookup returns CDR1 SNHLY and CDR2 FYNNEI. After removal of 7 bases from V and 1 base from J, the junction contained 6 bases not matched to a gene. CDR3 DNA (partial): TGTGCCAGCACCAGGCAGGGGGCGTCCTACGAG. Its translation is CASTRQGASYE. The CDR3 in its entirety is CASTRQGASYEQYF.

This clone was counted a few times. The read ends 3 residues shy of where the CDR3 ends; the end is completed using the germline J gene. The rearrangement joins TRBV18 to TRBJ2-7, with D perhaps TRBD1 (6 bases). This CDR3 spans 16 amino acids. V was cut by 0 bases and J by 5 bases, with 17 bases left in between. CDR1 KGHSH and CDR2 LQKENI come from the germline V gene. The CDR3 loop is CASSPPWAIRGDEQYF. The CDR3 DNA, read in part, is TGTGCCAGCTCACCACCTTGGGCCATCAGGGGCGACGAG.

This clone was recorded a few times. The observed sequence ends 3 residues before the CDR3 terminus, with the missing tail filled in from the germline J gene. The chain is built from TRBV7-6 and TRBJ2-7, with 10 bases fitting TRBD1. The CDR3 spans 14 residues. The V and J ends lost 5 bases and 3 bases, in that order; junction bases with no gene match: 4. Germline CDR1 and CDR2: SGHVS and FNYEAQ. The CDR3 loop is CASSRGTGVYEQYF. CDR3 bases read: TGTGCCAGCAGCCGCGGGACAGGGGTCTACGAG.

As concerns this clone: The CDR3 is cut off 3 residues early in the read; its end comes from the germline J gene. The V and J genes are TRBV7-7 and TRBJ2-5; D possibly corresponds to TRBD2 (7 bases). Looked up from germline, CDR1 is SSHAT and CDR2 is FNYEAQ (reference sequence). V was shortened by 5 bases and J by 4 bases, with 14 bases between the two germline ends. The CDR3 has 14 amino acids. CDR3 loop: CASSTRGGGETQYF. The DNA read from the CDR3 is TGTGCCAGCAGCACTCGGGGAGGGGGAGAGACC.

Many counts were recorded for this clone. The CDR3 end falls 3 residues outside the read, so it is completed with the germline J gene. The chain is built from TRBV12-3 or TRBV12-4 and TRBJ2-4, with 8 nucleotides matching TRBD2. The CDR3 sequence is 14 residues long. J gave up 5 bases and V 5 bases, and 5 bases lay outside the gene matches. The CDR3 bases that were read are TGTGCCAGCAGTGTACCCGGGGGGGAAAACATT. This translates into CASSVPGGENI. The entire CDR3 protein reads CASSVPGGENIQYF.

In this sample, this clone turned up a few times. The CDR3 end lies 3 residues beyond the end of the read and is filled in from the germline J gene. The V and J genes are TRBV19 and TRBJ1-6; 8 bases agree with TRBD1. CDR1 is LNHDA and CDR2 is SQIVND in the germline V gene (reference sequence). Unmatched junction bases numbered 4, after V lost 7 bases and J lost 8 bases. CDR3 length: 13 amino acids. CDR3 DNA, as far as it was read: TGTGCCAGTACCGGACAGGGTTATTCACCC. It translates to CASTGQGYSP. The complete CDR3 protein is CASTGQGYSPLHF.

This clone has just a few counts. The read falls 3 residues short of the CDR3 end, and the missing part is taken from the germline J gene. V usage is TRBV7-2 and J usage is TRBJ2-2; TRBD2 might be the D (6 bases). Germline assignment: CDR1 SGHTA and CDR2 FQGNSA. V lost 3 bases to trimming and J lost 4 bases, with 12 bases between them. The CDR3 runs to 15 residues. CDR3 DNA (partial): TGTGCCAGCAGCTTTACTCGAGCGGGCACCGGGGAG. Protein sequence: CASSFTRAGTGE. The full CDR3 protein is CASSFTRAGTGELFF. The full variable domain, in which reference TRBV7-2 and TRBJ2-2 provide the parts outside the CDR3, is GAGVSQSPSNKVTEKGKDVELRCDPISGHTALYWYRQSLGQGLEFLIYFQGNSAPDKSGLPSDRFSAERTGGSVSTLTIQRTQQEDSAVYLCASSFTRAGTGELFFGEGSRLTVL.

This clone has more than one count but fewer than ten. With the read ending 3 residues before the CDR3 end, the germline J gene is used to fill in that end. The chain carries TRBV14 and TRBJ2-7; maybe TRBD1 (6 bases). Looked up from germline, CDR1 is SGHDN and CDR2 is FVKESK. V dropped 1 base and J dropped 4 bases, with 11 bases sitting between them. The CDR3 is made up of 14 amino acids. CDR3 DNA (partial): TGTGCCAGCAGCCAAGGGGCAGGGGAATACGAG. Translated, it gives CASSQGAGEYE. The whole CDR3 reads CASSQGAGEYEQYF.

At least ten counts were recorded for this clone. The read halts 3 residues ahead of the CDR3 end, with the missing end drawn from the germline J gene. The V and J genes are TRBV18 and TRBJ1-1; TRBD1 is a possible D gene (6 bases). Germline CDR1 KGHSH, CDR2 LQKENI. Trimming removed 3 bases from V and 4 bases from J, with 12 bases in between. The CDR3 contains 14 residues. The CDR3 here is CASSPLQGGTEAFF. CDR3 DNA (partial): TGTGCCAGCTCACCGCTACAGGGAGGCACTGAA.

Concerning this clone itself: Sequencing ends 3 residues short of the CDR3 end; the germline J gene provides the rest. The chain links TRBV18 to TRBJ2-2, with TRBD2 matching 9 bases. The CDR3 is made up of 16 amino acids. Germline V gene data show CDR1 as KGHSH and CDR2 as LQKENI. V shed 2 bases and J 1 base; nucleotides not matched to a gene: 2. The CDR3 DNA, read in part, is TGTGCCAGCTCACCAGCTAGCGGGAAGAACACCGGGGAG. Translating gives CASSPASGKNTGE. The whole CDR3 reads CASSPASGKNTGELFF.

On this clone itself: The CDR3 extends 3 residues past the end of the read, so its final part is completed from the germline J gene. The chain joins TRBV5-6 to TRBJ2-7, with 8 bases identical to TRBD1. Germline V gene lookup returns CDR1 SGHDT and CDR2 YYEEEE. V trimming: 2 bases; J trimming: 4 bases; junction bases outside the gene matches: 8. The CDR3 contains 15 residues. The CDR3: CASSFRQGRKYEQYF. Incomplete CDR3 DNA: TGTGCCAGCAGCTTCCGACAGGGGAGGAAGTACGAG.

This clone was seen repeatedly, ten times or more. The CDR3 bases that were read are TGCAGTGCTAGAGTGTCCGGGACTAGCGGAGGTTACAATGAG. Protein product: CSARVSGTSGGYNE. The full CDR3 reads CSARVSGTSGGYNEQFF. The rearrangement uses TRBV20-1 and TRBJ2-1; 11 nucleotides match TRBD2. The read halts 3 residues ahead of the CDR3 end, with the missing end drawn from the germline J gene. The CDR3 is 17 residues long. Trimming removed 1 base from V and 4 bases from J; junction bases left unmatched: 9. CDR1 DFQATT and CDR2 SNEGSKA come from the germline V gene (reference sequence).

For this clone: The read ends 3 residues shy of where the CDR3 ends; the end is completed using the germline J gene. V is TRBV20-1 and J is TRBJ2-1; no clear D. Trimming took off 1 base at V and 8 bases at J, with 15 bases between the two ends. There are 14 residues in the CDR3. CDR1 and CDR2 from the germline V gene are DFQATT and SNEGSKA (reference sequence). The CDR3: CSARVLSRLDEQFF. CDR3 bases read: TGCAGTGCTAGAGTCTTATCGCGCCTGGATGAG.

The table lists this clone with many counts. The CDR3 here is CASSQADQPQHF. Partial CDR3 DNA: TGCGCCAGCAGTCAAGCAGATCAGCCC. The rearrangement uses TRBV23-1 and TRBJ1-5, with no clear D. The read falls 3 residues short of the CDR3 end, and the missing part is taken from the germline J gene. TRBV23-1 falls under the ORF class, with uncertain function. V was shortened by 2 bases and J by 5 bases, with 4 bases between the two germline ends. The CDR3 consists of 12 residues.

Remarks on this clone: The observed sequence ends 3 residues before the CDR3 terminus, with the missing tail filled in from the germline J gene. The gene calls are TRBV7-9 and TRBJ2-3; TRBD1 matches at 10 bases. The CDR3 is 14 amino acids. Looked up from germline, CDR1 is SEHNR and CDR2 is FQNEAQ (reference sequence). V dropped 3 bases and J dropped 4; count of bases not matched to a gene: 1. Here the CDR3 reads CASSLTGGADTQYF. The covered CDR3 bases are TGTGCCAGCAGCTTGACAGGGGGCGCAGATACG.

There are a few counts of this clone. CDR3 amino acids: CASRTTGVIYNSPLHF. The part of the CDR3 DNA that was read is TGTGCCAGTAGAACGACAGGGGTTATCTATAATTCACCC. V and J are TRBV19 and TRBJ1-6; TRBD1 agrees at 8 bases. The CDR3 extends 3 residues past the end of the read, so its final part is completed from the germline J gene. CDR1 and CDR2 from the germline V gene are LNHDA and SQIVND (reference sequence). V gave up 6 bases and J gave up 3 bases; unmatched junction bases: 7. This CDR3 region has 16 residues. The full variable domain, its missing parts supplied by reference TRBV19 and TRBJ1-6, is DGGITQSPKYLFRKEGQNVTLSCEQNLNHDAMYWYRQDPGQGLRLIYYSQIVNDFQKGDIAEGYSVSREKKESFPLTVTSAQKNPTAFYLCASRTTGVIYNSPLHFGNGTRLTVT.

This clone was counted only a few times. The CDR3 end falls 3 residues outside the read, so it is completed with the germline J gene. The gene calls are TRBV7-6 and TRBJ1-5; possible D gene TRBD1, 5 bases. The germline gives CDR1 SGHVS, CDR2 FNYEAQ. V was shortened by 3 bases and J by 4 bases, with 10 bases between the two germline ends. CDR3 length: 14 amino acids. CDR3 loop: CASSLAGTNQPQHF. The sequenced CDR3 bases are TGTGCCAGCAGCTTGGCGGGGACTAATCAGCCC.

In regard to this clone: The read falls 3 residues short of the CDR3 end, and the missing part is taken from the germline J gene. The identical CDR3 is also encoded by other nucleotide sequences in the sample. The chain has TRBV5-1 and TRBJ2-1; the match to TRBD1 covers 7 bases. The CDR3 is 14 residues long. V was clipped by 4 bases and J by 4 bases; unmatched bases: 5. Per the germline V gene, CDR1 is SGHRS and CDR2 is YFSETQ. CDR3 bases read: TGCGCCAGCAGCCTGGGACAGACATACAATGAG. Its protein is CASSLGQTYNE. The full-length CDR3 reads as CASSLGQTYNEQFF.

Concerning this clone itself: The read ends 3 residues before the CDR3 terminus; that terminus is restored from the germline J gene. Other DNA sequences in the sample encode the same CDR3. The chain carries TRBV5-1 and TRBJ1-5; TRBD1 is a possible D gene (5 bases). There are 16 residues in the CDR3. CDR1 and CDR2 from the germline V gene are SGHRS and YFSETQ. Trimming pared 0 bases from V and 1 base from J, leaving 11 bases between. CDR3 bases read: TGCGCCAGCAGCTTGGGAGGGTCAGGGAGCAATCAGCCC. Amino acid sequence: CASSLGGSGSNQP. The full-length CDR3 reads as CASSLGGSGSNQPQHF.

This clone was observed a handful of times. The missing CDR3 end, 3 residues past where the read stops, is filled in from the germline J gene. The chain couples TRBV29-1 to TRBJ2-1; 10 bases are a match to TRBD2. The CDR3 is 18 amino acids. Trimming took 1 base from V and 0 from J; bases not matched to a gene: 9. CDR1 and CDR2 from the germline V gene are SQVTM and ANQGSEA. The CDR3 loop reads CSVEGTSGFLSSYNEQFF. CDR3 DNA (partial): TGCAGCGTTGAAGGGACTAGCGGCTTCCTGAGCTCCTACAATGAG.